This T cell receptor beta chain stems from a study of blood T cell repertoires in COVID-19. Germline CDR1 reads MNHNY; CDR2 reads SVGAGI (reference sequence). V lost 6 bases to trimming and J lost 6 bases, with 20 bases between them. This CDR3 region has 15 residues. Source study methods: Using reference gene primer amplification, nucleated cell counts were estimated. Clones were sequenced by immunoSEQ multiplex PCR, and TCRdb holds only the in-frame ones, with some missing. Clonal size and the V and J genes are those of that table, whereas D and trimming came from the DNA. The table lists about 73,000 clones, about four fifths of them singletons.

Sequencing was done on a sample of peripheral blood. The TCR originated in a woman aged 60-75 years with acute or convalescent COVID-19. The rearrangement joins TRBV6-6 to TRBJ1-2; possibly TRBD1 for D (5 bases). The CDR3 here is CASRSLSGRENGYTF. CDR3 nucleotide sequence: TGTGCCAGCAGATCTTTGTCAGGGAGGGAGAATGGCTACACCTTC.